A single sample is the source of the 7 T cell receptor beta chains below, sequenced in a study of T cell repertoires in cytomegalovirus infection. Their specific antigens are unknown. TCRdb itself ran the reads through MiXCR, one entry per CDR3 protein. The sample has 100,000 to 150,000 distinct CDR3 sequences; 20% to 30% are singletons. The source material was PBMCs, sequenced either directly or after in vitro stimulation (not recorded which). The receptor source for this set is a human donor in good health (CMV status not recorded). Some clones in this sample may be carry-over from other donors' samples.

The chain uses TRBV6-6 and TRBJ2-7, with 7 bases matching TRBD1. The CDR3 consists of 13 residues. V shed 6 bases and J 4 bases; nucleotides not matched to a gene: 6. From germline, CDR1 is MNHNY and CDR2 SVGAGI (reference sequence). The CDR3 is CASRAQGVYEQYF. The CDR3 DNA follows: TGTGCCAGCAGAGCTCAGGGGGTTTACGAGCAGTACTTC.

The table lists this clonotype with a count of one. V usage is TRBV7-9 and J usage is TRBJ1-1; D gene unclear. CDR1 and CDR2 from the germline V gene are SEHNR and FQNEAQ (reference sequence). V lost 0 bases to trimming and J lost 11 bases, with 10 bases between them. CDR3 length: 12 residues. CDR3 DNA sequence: TGTGCCAGCAGCTTAGCAGGGTTTAAGGCTTTCTTT. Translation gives CASSLAGFKAFF.

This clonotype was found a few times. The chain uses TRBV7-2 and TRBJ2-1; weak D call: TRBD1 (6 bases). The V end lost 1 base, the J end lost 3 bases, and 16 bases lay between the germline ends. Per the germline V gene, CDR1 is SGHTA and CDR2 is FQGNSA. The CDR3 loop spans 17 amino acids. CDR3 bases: TGTGCCAGCAGCTTAGGAGGGACACCAAGAGACTACAATGAGCAGTTCTTC. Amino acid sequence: CASSLGGTPRDYNEQFF.

In nucleotides, the CDR3 is TGTGCCAGCAGACAAATTCGGAAACAAAGGAACACTGAAGCTTTCTTT. It specifies CASRQIRKQRNTEAFF. J is TRBJ1-1 and V is TRBV9; D not resolved. The V gene lost 5 bases and the J gene lost 1 base, with 18 bases spanning the gap. There are 16 residues in the CDR3. Germline V gives CDR1 SGDLS, CDR2 YYNGEE.

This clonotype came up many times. CDR3 coding DNA: TGTGCCAGCAGTAACCCCCGTAAAGGACCGCCCTACGAGCAGTACTTC. Translation gives CASSNPRKGPPYEQYF. The rearrangement links TRBV12-3 or TRBV12-4 to TRBJ2-7; no clear D gene. Trimming took 5 bases from V and 2 from J, leaving 19 bases between them. This CDR3 region has 16 residues.

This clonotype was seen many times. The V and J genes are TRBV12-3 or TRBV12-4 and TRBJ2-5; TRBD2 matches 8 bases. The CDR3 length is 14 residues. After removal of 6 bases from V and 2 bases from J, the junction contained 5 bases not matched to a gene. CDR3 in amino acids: CASSASGPQETQYF. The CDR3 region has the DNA TGTGCCAGCAGCGCTAGCGGGCCTCAAGAGACCCAGTACTTC.

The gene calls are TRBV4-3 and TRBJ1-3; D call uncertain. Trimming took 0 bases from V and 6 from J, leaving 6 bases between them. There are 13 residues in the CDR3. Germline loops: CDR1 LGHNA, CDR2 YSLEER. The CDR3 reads CASSQDWKNTIYF. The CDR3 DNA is TGCGCCAGCAGCCAAGATTGGAAAAACACCATATATTTT.